This T cell receptor beta chain was obtained from a study of Ad26.COV2.S vaccination and SARS-CoV-2 variants. Data came from immunoSEQ multiplex PCR; TCRdb stores just in-frame clones and leaves some out. This table has about 350,000 clones, around 89% appearing once. Study conclusions and caveats: There was a possibility that the TCR breadth and depth analyses underestimated total T cell responses.

Details on this clone: Its antigen is as yet unknown.

Treatment in this sample: around 19 received Ad26.COV2.S at low or high dose, single or two shots; about five received placebo; per-sample allocation not given. Day 63 after the first vaccine or placebo injection was the time point for sampling. Donation came from an adult in Boston who was aged 18-55 years. The vaccine antigen was prefusion-stabilized Wuhan SARS-CoV-2 spike. The CDR3 loop spans 14 amino acids. CDR1 and CDR2 from the germline V gene are KGHSH and LQKENI. Trimming took 2 bases from V and 0 from J, leaving 7 bases between them. The TCR originated in a person between 18 and 65 years old who received the Ad26.COV2.S COVID-19 vaccine or a placebo. V usage is TRBV18 and J usage is TRBJ1-1; D perhaps matches TRBD1 (6 bases). This specimen was peripheral blood, taken in a trial of Ad26.COV2.S vaccine versus placebo. The CDR3 is CASSPTGLNTEAFF. Written as DNA, the CDR3 is TGTGCCAGCTCACCAACAGGGTTGAACACTGAAGCTTTCTTT.